This is a list of T cell receptor beta chains from one sample in a study of blood T cell repertoires in COVID-19. TCRdb's table, derived via immunoSEQ multiplex PCR, lists solely in-frame clones and lacks some. The data hold some 90,000 clones, with 80% to 90% observed a single time. Sequencing input: peripheral blood. These receptors all stem from an elderly woman with acute or convalescent COVID-19. Both conserved end residues are part of each CDR3. The order of the fields is J gene, V gene, D gene, CDR3 DNA, CDR3 protein. The D gene is left open where the match is weak.

>TRBJ2-2|TRBV5-1|TRBD2
TGCGCCAGCAGCTTACTAGCGGGGGGAAACACCGGGGAGCTGTTTTTT
CASSLLAGGNTGELFF
>TRBJ2-7|TRBV10-3|TRBD2
TGTGCCATCAGCGCCGGGACTATGGGCCAAGAGCAGTACTTC
CAISAGTMGQEQYF
>TRBJ2-7|TRBV27|TRBD1
TGTGCCAGCAGCCCGACCGGGACAGGCTCCTACGAGCAGTACTTC
CASSPTGTGSYEQYF
>TRBJ2-2|TRBV9|-
TGTGCCAGCAGCCCGCAGGGTACCGGGGAGCTGTTTTTT
CASSPQGTGELFF
>TRBJ2-7|TRBV24-1|TRBD2
TGTGCCACCAACTGGGGGGGGTCCTACGAGCAGTACTTC
CATNWGGSYEQYF
>TRBJ2-5|TRBV5-1|TRBD2
TGCGCCAGCAGTAGCGGGGGACAGCGTGCAGAGACCCAGTACTTC
CASSSGGQRAETQYF
>TRBJ1-2|TRBV10-3|-
TGTGCCATCAGTGAGGCGGTCGGTACTAACTATGGCTACACCTTC
CAISEAVGTNYGYTF
>TRBJ2-3|TRBV6-2/TRBV6-3|TRBD2
TGTGCCAGCAGTCGTAGCGGGGCCCTAGATACGCAGTATTTT
CASSRSGALDTQYF
>TRBJ2-7|TRBV18|TRBD1
TGTGCCAGCTCACCCTACCGGGACCTCAGGGGGGAGCAGTACTTC
CASSPYRDLRGEQYF
>TRBJ2-7|TRBV5-8|-
TGTGCCAGCAGCTTGTGGAGGGTCGTAGGCGAGCAGTACTTC
CASSLWRVVGEQYF
>TRBJ2-1|TRBV7-3|TRBD1
TGTGCCAGCAGCTTAGCGGGACAGGGGTCGGATGAGCAGTTCTTC
CASSLAGQGSDEQFF
>TRBJ1-6|TRBV3-1/TRBV3-2|TRBD1
TGTGCCAGCAGCCACCAAACCGCCAGGGGGCCTAATTCACCCCTCCACTTT
CASSHQTARGPNSPLHF
>TRBJ1-5|TRBV18|-
TGTGCCAGCTCACCGGTGGCGGGGGTAACAAATCAGCCCCAGCATTTT
CASSPVAGVTNQPQHF
>TRBJ1-5|TRBV6-5|-
TGTGCCAGCAGTCAAAGTGGCCTGAACAATCAGCCCCAGCATTTT
CASSQSGLNNQPQHF
>TRBJ1-5|TRBV6-6|-
TGTGCCAGCAGCGGGGGGGGAGGCAATCAGCCCCAGCATTTT
CASSGGGGNQPQHF
>TRBJ2-1|TRBV6-5|TRBD1
TGTGCCAGCAGTCCTGATCGACAGGGGGCCAGGGAGCAGTTCTTC
CASSPDRQGAREQFF